Each of the 20 T cell receptor beta chains below was sequenced from the same sample in a study of cytomegalovirus exposure and HLA in healthy donors. The PCR ran on 60 Vbeta and 13 Jbeta primers. Here immunoSEQ multiplex PCR was the method, and the copy in TCRdb shows in-frame clones only, minus some. The sample yields tens of thousands of clones, approximately 76% seen once. Material for sequencing was PBMCs. The origin of the receptors is a man aged 45-65 years in good health and CMV-seronegative.

The chain links TRBV25-1 to TRBJ2-7; D call uncertain. Germline V gene sequence: CDR1 MGHDK, CDR2 SYGVNS. This CDR3 has 12 amino acids. V lost 5 bases and J lost 2, with 7 bases in between. Here the CDR3 DNA reads TGTGCCAGCAGTATAGGAGCCTACGAGCAGTACTTC. Translation: CASSIGAYEQYF.

The rearrangement uses TRBV5-1 and TRBJ2-3; D may be TRBD1 (6 bases). V was clipped by 0 bases and J by 3 bases, with 14 bases between them. CDR3 length: 16 amino acids. CDR1 is SGHRS, CDR2 YFSETQ, per germline. In nucleotides, the CDR3 is TGCGCCAGCAGCTTGGCCGGAGGACAGCTGACAGATACGCAGTATTTT. Translated: CASSLAGGQLTDTQYF.

This chain connects TRBV18 to TRBJ1-1; D unresolved. The CDR3 extends over 14 amino acids. Trimming shortened V by 2 bases and J by 0 bases, and 7 bases separated the two germline ends. Germline V gene lookup returns CDR1 KGHSH and CDR2 LQKENI. DNA for the CDR3: TGTGCCAGCTCACCAGCTCGAGTGAACACTGAAGCTTTCTTT. Its translation: CASSPARVNTEAFF.

This clone was found a few times. This sequence joins TRBV5-1 and TRBJ2-3; 8 nucleotides match TRBD2. Germline V gene lookup returns CDR1 SGHRS and CDR2 YFSETQ. Trimming cost V 5 bases and J 5 bases; bases outside gene matches: 4. This CDR3 has 13 amino acids. The CDR3 spells CASRLAAVDTQYF. CDR3 coding DNA: TGCGCCAGCAGACTAGCGGCAGTAGATACGCAGTATTTT. The whole variable domain, filled in from reference TRBV5-1 and TRBJ2-3, reads KAGVTQTPRYLIKTRGQQVTLSCSPISGHRSVSWYQQTPGQGLQFLFEYFSETQRNKGNFPGRFSGRQFSNSRSEMNVSTLELGDSALYLCASRLAAVDTQYFGPGTRLTVL.

The V gene is TRBV15, the J gene TRBJ2-5, with 7 bases that match TRBD2. This CDR3 has 14 amino acids. Trimming cost V 8 bases and J 4 bases; bases outside gene matches: 10. From germline, CDR1 is LNHNV and CDR2 YYDKDF (reference sequence). CDR3 amino acids: CATAWRGIRETQYF. CDR3 DNA: TGTGCCACCGCCTGGCGGGGGATCCGAGAGACCCAGTACTTC. Supplemented by reference TRBV15 and TRBJ2-5, the full variable domain reads DAMVIQNPRYQVTQFGKPVTLSCSQTLNHNVMYWYQQKSSQAPKLLFHYYDKDFNNEADTPDNFQSRRPNTSFCFLDIRSPGLGDTAMYLCATAWRGIRETQYFGPGTRLLVL.

As DNA, the CDR3 is TGTGCCAGCAGCTTAAGAGGGATAAATATTTACGAGCAGTACTTC. Its translation is CASSLRGINIYEQYF. The chain uses TRBV7-6 and TRBJ2-7; D may be TRBD2 (5 bases). Germline lookup yields CDR1 SGHVS and CDR2 FNYEAQ. The CDR3 runs to 15 residues. V dropped 2 bases and J dropped 4 bases, with 15 bases sitting between them.

This clone was seen a few times. The chain is built from TRBV27 and TRBJ1-4, with 8 bases that match TRBD1. From germline, CDR1 is MNHEY and CDR2 SMNVEV (reference sequence). After removal of 5 bases from V and 3 bases from J, the junction contained 5 bases not matched to a gene. The CDR3 is 15 residues long. The CDR3 spells CASSVGTGANEKLFF. DNA for the CDR3: TGTGCCAGCAGTGTAGGGACAGGCGCTAATGAAAAACTGTTTTTT.

The gene calls are TRBV5-1 and TRBJ2-7; no reliable D call. The germline CDR1 and CDR2 sequences are SGHRS and YFSETQ. This CDR3 region has 17 residues. V was pared by 3 bases and J by 0 bases, with 19 bases between. The CDR3 DNA follows: TGCGCCAGCAGCTCCACGCCGGCCCGGAGAATCTCCTACGAGCAGTACTTC. It translates to CASSSTPARRISYEQYF.

The chain uses TRBV10-3 and TRBJ1-5; D not certain. The CDR3 is 13 amino acids. The V and J ends lost 2 bases and 6 bases respectively, with 8 bases between them. Germline CDR1 and CDR2: ENHRY and SYGVKD. CDR3 region: CAISEVLGQPQHF. In DNA, the CDR3 is TGTGCCATCAGTGAGGTACTAGGTCAGCCCCAGCATTTT.

In this sample, this clone turned up once. The chain has TRBV15 and TRBJ2-3; 11 bases fit TRBD2. This CDR3 is 18 amino acids long. V was clipped by 0 bases and J by 0 bases; unmatched bases: 5. Germline CDR1 is LNHNV and CDR2 is YYDKDF (reference sequence). CDR3 sequence: CATSRDLAGGSSTDTQYF. The CDR3 DNA reads as TGTGCCACCAGCAGAGATCTAGCGGGGGGCTCAAGCACAGATACGCAGTATTTT.

This chain uses TRBV5-1 with TRBJ2-3; perhaps TRBD1 as D (6 bases). The CDR3 runs to 16 residues. V was shortened by 0 bases and J by 2 bases, with 13 bases between the two germline ends. Germline V gene sequence: CDR1 SGHRS, CDR2 YFSETQ. This CDR3 reads CASSLAPGAPTDTQYF. For the CDR3, the DNA is TGCGCCAGCAGCTTGGCCCCAGGGGCCCCCACAGATACGCAGTATTTT.

The genes are TRBV7-8 and TRBJ1-6, with 7 positions matching TRBD1. CDR1 is SGHVS and CDR2 is FQNEAQ in the germline V gene. This CDR3 is 13 amino acids long. The V and J ends lost 5 bases and 7 bases, in that order; junction bases with no gene match: 2. The DNA for the CDR3 is TGTGCCAGCAGCGAGACAGGGAATTCACCCCTCCACTTT. This encodes CASSETGNSPLHF.

In this sample, this clone turned up a few times. This chain joins TRBV9 and TRBJ1-3, with D tentatively TRBD1 (5 bases). With 0 bases removed from V and 4 bases from J, the gap between germline ends came to 11 bases. Germline-derived CDR1 and CDR2 are SGDLS and YYNGEE. CDR3 length: 15 amino acids. The CDR3 here is CASSVESGFGNTIYF. CDR3 in DNA: TGTGCCAGCAGCGTAGAATCAGGGTTCGGAAACACCATATATTTT.

J is TRBJ2-7 and V is TRBV7-3, with a weak D call TRBD2 (5 bases). V lost 6 bases and J lost 6, with 15 bases in between. Germline CDR1 and CDR2: SGHTA and FQGTGA. The CDR3 length is 13 residues. The CDR3, as DNA: TGTGCCAGCAGTTTCGGTGAGGCGGGCGAGCAGTACTTC. Its translation: CASSFGEAGEQYF. Variable domain in full (rest from reference TRBV7-3 and TRBJ2-7): GAGVSQTPSNKVTEKGKYVELRCDPISGHTALYWYRQSLGQGPEFLIYFQGTGAADDSGLPNDRFFAVRPEGSVSTLKIQRTERGDSAVYLCASSFGEAGEQYFGPGTRLTVT.

A single count supports this clone. The J gene is TRBJ2-3, the V gene TRBV5-1; 9 nucleotides agree with TRBD2. There are 16 residues in the CDR3. With 0 bases clipped from V and 4 bases from J, the junction kept 6 bases outside the gene matches. CDR1 and CDR2 from the germline V gene are SGHRS and YFSETQ. CDR3 bases: TGCGCCAGCAGCTTGGTGGGGACTAGCTTCTCAGATACGCAGTATTTT. It is translated as CASSLVGTSFSDTQYF.

DNA for the CDR3: TGTGCCAGCAGCCACAGGGGATACCCCTACGAGCAGTACTTC. Its translation is CASSHRGYPYEQYF. The gene calls are TRBV6-5 and TRBJ2-7; the match to TRBD1 covers 7 bases. CDR1 is MNHEY and CDR2 is SVGAGI in the germline V gene. The CDR3 loop spans 14 amino acids. V shed 6 bases and J 2 bases; nucleotides not matched to a gene: 7.

The V gene is TRBV9, the J gene TRBJ2-3; TRBD2 agrees at 8 bases. The CDR3 length is 17 residues. The germline V gene encodes CDR1 SGDLS and CDR2 YYNGEE. The trim removed 3 bases at V and 0 bases at J, leaving 9 bases unmatched. The CDR3 protein is CASSAPPSGGSTDTQYF. CDR3 coding DNA: TGTGCCAGCAGCGCCCCGCCCAGCGGGGGAAGCACAGATACGCAGTATTTT.

The rearrangement uses TRBV5-4 and TRBJ1-1; possibly TRBD1 for D (6 bases). Trimming stripped 1 base from V and 4 bases from J, with 17 bases between. This CDR3 has 16 amino acids. The V gene's germline CDR1 is SGHNT and CDR2 YYREEE (reference sequence). CDR3 amino acids: CASSLSAGGGGTEAFF. Written as DNA, the CDR3 is TGTGCCAGCAGCTTGTCCGCCGGGGGAGGGGGCACTGAAGCTTTCTTT.

This clone was detected a few times. The chain is built from TRBV5-1 and TRBJ2-7; possible D gene TRBD2, 5 bases. V dropped 4 bases and J dropped 5 bases, with 13 bases sitting between them. The length of the CDR3 is 13 residues. CDR1 and CDR2 from the germline V gene are SGHRS and YFSETQ. CDR3 in amino acids: CASSRWIGDEQYF. In DNA form, the CDR3 reads TGCGCCAGCAGCCGATGGATCGGGGACGAGCAGTACTTC.

The rearrangement joins TRBV19 to TRBJ2-7, with D possibly being TRBD2 (5 bases). V shed 3 bases and J shed 7 bases, with 7 bases lying between them. From germline, CDR1 is LNHDA and CDR2 SQIVND (reference sequence). CDR3 length: 11 amino acids. CDR3 sequence reads: CASSIGREQYF. The DNA of the CDR3 is TGTGCCAGTAGTATTGGGAGAGAGCAGTACTTC.